This TCR beta chain was captured by sequencing in a study of T-cell reconstitution after alpha-beta-depleted transplantation in children. Findings of the study overall: Once a year had passed after transplant, T-cell counts and diversity came mostly from newly produced T cells. Recipient T cells and thymic progenitors that survived gave rise to the high TCRbeta diversity observed at day 60 in some patients. There were reportedly several hundred expanded graft clones from which alpha-beta T cells came about two months after transplant.

A TCRbeta library incorporating unique molecular identifiers was prepared. One entry per CDR3 protein results from TCRdb running MiXCR on the PCR reads. The sample has almost 250,000 distinct CDR3 sequences; more than 20% are singletons. The CDR3 spans 13 residues. The V and J ends lost 1 base and 9 bases respectively, with 12 bases between them. Per the germline V gene, CDR1 is SGHKS and CDR2 is YYEKEE (reference sequence). This clonotype has at least ten counts. Its antigen is unidentified. Sequenced here: PBMCs, sampled before TCRalphabeta/CD19-depleted stem cell transplant. The chain joins TRBV5-5 to TRBJ2-3; perhaps TRBD2 as D (5 bases). This clonotype originated in a girl aged 2 to 10 with Fanconi anemia, due to receive a stem cell transplant. This CDR3 reads CASSLSGRGTQYF. CDR3 DNA sequence: TGTGCCAGCAGCTTGTCAGGAAGAGGGACGCAGTATTTT.